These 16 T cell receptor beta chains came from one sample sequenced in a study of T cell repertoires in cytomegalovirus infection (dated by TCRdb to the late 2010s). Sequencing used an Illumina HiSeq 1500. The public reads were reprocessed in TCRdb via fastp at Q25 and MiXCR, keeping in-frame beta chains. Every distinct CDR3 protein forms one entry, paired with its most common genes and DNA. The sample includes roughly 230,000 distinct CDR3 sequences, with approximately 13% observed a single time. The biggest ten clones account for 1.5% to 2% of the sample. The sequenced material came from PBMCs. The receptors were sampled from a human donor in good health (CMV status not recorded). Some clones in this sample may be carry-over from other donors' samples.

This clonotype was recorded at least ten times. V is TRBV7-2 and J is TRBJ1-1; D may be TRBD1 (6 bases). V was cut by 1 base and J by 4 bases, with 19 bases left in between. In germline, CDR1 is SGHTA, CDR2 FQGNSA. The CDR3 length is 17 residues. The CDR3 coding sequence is TGTGCCAGCAGCTTAGAAAGCGGGGGGCGCTTGGGCACTGAAGCTTTCTTT. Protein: CASSLESGGRLGTEAFF.

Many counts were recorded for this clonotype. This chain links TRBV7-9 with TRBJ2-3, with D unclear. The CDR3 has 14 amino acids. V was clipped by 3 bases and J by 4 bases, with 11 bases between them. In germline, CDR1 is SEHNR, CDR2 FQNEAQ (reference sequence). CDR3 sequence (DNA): TGTGCCAGCAGCTTCGGAGACTCTTCAGATACGCAGTATTTT. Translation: CASSFGDSSDTQYF.

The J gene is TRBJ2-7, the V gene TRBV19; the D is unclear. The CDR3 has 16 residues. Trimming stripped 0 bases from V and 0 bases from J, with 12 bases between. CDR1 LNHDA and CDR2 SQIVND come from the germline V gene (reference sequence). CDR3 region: CASSIDHSPSSYEQYF. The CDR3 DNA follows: TGTGCCAGTAGTATAGATCACAGCCCAAGCTCCTACGAGCAGTACTTC.

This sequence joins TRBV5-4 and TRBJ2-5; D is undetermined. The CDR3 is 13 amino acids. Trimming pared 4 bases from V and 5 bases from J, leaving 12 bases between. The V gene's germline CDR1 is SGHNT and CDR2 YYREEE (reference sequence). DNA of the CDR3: TGTGCCAGCAGCCAGCAGGTTGGGGAGACCCAGTACTTC. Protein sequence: CASSQQVGETQYF.

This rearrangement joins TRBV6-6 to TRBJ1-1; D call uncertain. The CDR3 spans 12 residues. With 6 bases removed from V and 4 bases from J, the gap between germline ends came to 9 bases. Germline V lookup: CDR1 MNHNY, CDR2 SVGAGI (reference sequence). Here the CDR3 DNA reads TGTGCCAGCAGCACAACCAGCACTGAAGCTTTCTTT. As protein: CASSTTSTEAFF.

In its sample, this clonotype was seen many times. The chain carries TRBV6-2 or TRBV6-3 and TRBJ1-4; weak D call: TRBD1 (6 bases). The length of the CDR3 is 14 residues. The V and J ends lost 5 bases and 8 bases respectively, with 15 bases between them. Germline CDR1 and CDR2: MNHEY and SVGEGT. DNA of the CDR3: TGTGCCAGCAGTCTACAGGGTGGTGCGGAAAAACTGTTTTTT. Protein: CASSLQGGAEKLFF.

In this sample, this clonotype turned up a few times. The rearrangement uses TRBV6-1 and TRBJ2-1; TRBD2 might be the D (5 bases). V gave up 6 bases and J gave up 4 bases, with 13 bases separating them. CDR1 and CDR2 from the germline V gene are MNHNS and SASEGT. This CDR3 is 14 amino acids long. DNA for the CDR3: TGTGCCAGCAGCCCCGCCCGGGAATACAATGAGCAGTTCTTC. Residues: CASSPAREYNEQFF.

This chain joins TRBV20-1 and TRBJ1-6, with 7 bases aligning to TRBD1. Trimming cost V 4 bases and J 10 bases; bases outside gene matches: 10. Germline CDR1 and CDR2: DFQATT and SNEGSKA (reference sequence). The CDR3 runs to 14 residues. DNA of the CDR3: TGCAGTGCTAAGGGAGGCAGGGGGATCTCACCCCTCCACTTT. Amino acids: CSAKGGRGISPLHF.

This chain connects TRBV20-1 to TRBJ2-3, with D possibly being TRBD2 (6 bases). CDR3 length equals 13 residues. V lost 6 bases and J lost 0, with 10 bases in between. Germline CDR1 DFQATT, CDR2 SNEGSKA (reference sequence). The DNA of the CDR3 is TGCAGTGCACCGGGACTCAGCACAGATACGCAGTATTTT. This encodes CSAPGLSTDTQYF.

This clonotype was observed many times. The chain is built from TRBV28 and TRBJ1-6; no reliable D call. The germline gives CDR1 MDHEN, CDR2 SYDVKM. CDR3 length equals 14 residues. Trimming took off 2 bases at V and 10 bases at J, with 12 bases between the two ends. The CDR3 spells CASSLEAAQSPLHF. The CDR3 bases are TGTGCCAGCAGTTTAGAGGCGGCACAATCACCCCTCCACTTT.

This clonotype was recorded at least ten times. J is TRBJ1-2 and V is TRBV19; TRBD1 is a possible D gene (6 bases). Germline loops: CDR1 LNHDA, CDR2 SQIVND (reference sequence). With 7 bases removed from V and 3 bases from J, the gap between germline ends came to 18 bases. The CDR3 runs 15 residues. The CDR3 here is CASNSGTPEDYGYTF. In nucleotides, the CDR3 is TGTGCCAGTAATTCCGGGACACCGGAGGACTATGGCTACACCTTC.

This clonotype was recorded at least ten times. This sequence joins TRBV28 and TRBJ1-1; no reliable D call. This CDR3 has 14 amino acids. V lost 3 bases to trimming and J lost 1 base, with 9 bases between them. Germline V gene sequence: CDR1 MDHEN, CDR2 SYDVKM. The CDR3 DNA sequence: TGTGCCAGCAGTTTGCCGCGGAAGAACACTGAAGCTTTCTTT. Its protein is CASSLPRKNTEAFF. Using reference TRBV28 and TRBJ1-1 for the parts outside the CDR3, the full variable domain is DVKVTQSSRYLVKRTGEKVFLECVQDMDHENMFWYRQDPGLGLRLIYFSYDVKMKEKGDIPEGYSVSREKKERFSLILESASTNQTSMYLCASSLPRKNTEAFFGQGTRLTVV.

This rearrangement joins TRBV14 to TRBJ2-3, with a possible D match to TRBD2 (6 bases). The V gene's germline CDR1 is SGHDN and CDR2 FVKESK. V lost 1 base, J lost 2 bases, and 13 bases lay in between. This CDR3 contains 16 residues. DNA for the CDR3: TGTGCCAGCAGCCAAGGGTCCGGGGGAAACACAGATACGCAGTATTTT. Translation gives CASSQGSGGNTDTQYF.

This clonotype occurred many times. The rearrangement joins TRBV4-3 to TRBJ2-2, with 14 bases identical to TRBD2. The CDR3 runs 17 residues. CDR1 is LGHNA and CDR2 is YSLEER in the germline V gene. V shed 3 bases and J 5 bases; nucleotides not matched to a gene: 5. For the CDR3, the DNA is TGCGCCAGCAGCCACGCGGGACTAGCGGGAGCAACCGGGGAGCTGTTTTTT. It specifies CASSHAGLAGATGELFF.

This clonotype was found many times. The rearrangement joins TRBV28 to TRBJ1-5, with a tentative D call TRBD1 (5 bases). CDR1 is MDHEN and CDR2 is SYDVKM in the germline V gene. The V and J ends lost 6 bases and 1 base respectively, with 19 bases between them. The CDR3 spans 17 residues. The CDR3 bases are TGTGCCAGCAGCCTCCGCTTGGGCAGGGCAAGCAATCAGCCCCAGCATTTT. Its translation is CASSLRLGRASNQPQHF.

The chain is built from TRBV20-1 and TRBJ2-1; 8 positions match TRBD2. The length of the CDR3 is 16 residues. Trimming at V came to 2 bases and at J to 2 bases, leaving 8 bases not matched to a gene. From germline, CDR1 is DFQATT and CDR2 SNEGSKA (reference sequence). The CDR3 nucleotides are TGCAGTGCTAGATCGAAAGGAGCGGGGGCCTACAATGAGCAGTTCTTC. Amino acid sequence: CSARSKGAGAYNEQFF.